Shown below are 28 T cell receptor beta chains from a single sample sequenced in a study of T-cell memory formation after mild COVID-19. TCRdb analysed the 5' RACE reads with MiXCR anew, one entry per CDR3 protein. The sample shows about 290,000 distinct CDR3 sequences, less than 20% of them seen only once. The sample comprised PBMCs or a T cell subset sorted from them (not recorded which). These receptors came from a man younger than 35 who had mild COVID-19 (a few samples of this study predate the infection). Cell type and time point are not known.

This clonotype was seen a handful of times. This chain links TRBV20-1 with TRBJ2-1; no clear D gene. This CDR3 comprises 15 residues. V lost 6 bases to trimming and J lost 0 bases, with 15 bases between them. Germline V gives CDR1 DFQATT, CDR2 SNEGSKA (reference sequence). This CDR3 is CSAPVWVSSYNEQFF. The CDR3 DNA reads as TGCAGTGCCCCGGTATGGGTAAGCTCCTACAATGAGCAGTTCTTC.

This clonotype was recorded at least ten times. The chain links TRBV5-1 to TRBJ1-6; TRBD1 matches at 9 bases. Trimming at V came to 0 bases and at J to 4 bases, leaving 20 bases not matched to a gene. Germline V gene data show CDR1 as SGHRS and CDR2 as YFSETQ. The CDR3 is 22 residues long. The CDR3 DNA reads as TGCGCCAGCAGCTTGGAATCTCCAGGACAGGGGATTCGGGGCCTTTATAATTCACCCCTCCACTTT. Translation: CASSLESPGQGIRGLYNSPLHF.

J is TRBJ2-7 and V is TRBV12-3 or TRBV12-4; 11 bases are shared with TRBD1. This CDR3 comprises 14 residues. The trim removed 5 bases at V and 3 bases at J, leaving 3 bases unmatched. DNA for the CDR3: TGTGCCAGCAGTATAGGGACAGGGGGCTACGAGCAGTACTTC. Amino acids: CASSIGTGGYEQYF.

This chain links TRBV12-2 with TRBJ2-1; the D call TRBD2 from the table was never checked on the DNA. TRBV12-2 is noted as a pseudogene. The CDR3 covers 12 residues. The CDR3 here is CASRTSGNEQFF. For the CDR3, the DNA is TGTGCAAGCCGGACTAGCGGCAATGAGCAGTTCTTC.

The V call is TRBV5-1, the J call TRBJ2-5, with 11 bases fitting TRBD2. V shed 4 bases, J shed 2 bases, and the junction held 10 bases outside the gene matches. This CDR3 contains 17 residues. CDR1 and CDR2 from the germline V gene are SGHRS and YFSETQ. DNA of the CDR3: TGCGCCAGCAGCCCCACCGCTAGCGGGGGGTCACAAGAGACCCAGTACTTC. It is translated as CASSPTASGGSQETQYF.

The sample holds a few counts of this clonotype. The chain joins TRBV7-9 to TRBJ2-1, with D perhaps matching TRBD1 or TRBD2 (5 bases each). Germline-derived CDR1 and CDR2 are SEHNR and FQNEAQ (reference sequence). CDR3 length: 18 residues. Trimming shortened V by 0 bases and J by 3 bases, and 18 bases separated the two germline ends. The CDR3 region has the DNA TGTGCCAGCAGCTTAGCCAGATGGGGAAATGGGGGCTACAATGAGCAGTTCTTC. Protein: CASSLARWGNGGYNEQFF.

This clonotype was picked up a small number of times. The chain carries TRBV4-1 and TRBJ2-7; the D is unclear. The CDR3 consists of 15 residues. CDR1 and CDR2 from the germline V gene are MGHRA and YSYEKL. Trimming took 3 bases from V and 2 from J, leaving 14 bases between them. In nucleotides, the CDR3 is TGCGCCAGCAGCCACGGACCAGCAGCCCCCTACGAGCAGTACTTC. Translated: CASSHGPAAPYEQYF.

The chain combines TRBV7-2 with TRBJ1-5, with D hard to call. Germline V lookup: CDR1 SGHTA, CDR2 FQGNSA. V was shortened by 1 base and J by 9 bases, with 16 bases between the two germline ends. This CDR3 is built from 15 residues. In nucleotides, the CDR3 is TGTGCCAGCAGCTTAGAGGACGGACCGTCATCGCCCCAGCATTTT. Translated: CASSLEDGPSSPQHF.

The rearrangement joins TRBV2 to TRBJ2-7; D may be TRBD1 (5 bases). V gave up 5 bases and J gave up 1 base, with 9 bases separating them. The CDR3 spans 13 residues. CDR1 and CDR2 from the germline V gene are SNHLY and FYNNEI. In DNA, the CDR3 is TGTGCCAGCAGTTCAGGGAATTCCTACGAGCAGTACTTC. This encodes CASSSGNSYEQYF.

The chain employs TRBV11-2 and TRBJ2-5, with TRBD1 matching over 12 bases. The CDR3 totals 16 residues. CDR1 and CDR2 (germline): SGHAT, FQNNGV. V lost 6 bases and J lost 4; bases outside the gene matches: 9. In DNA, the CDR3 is TGTGCCAGCAGTATTGGGACAGGGGGCTGGGCAGAGACCCAGTACTTC. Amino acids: CASSIGTGGWAETQYF.

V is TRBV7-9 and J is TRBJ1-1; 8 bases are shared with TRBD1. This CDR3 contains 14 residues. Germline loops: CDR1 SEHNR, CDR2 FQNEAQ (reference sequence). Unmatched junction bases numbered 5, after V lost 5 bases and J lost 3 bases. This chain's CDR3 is CASSPRGPDTEAFF. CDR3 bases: TGTGCCAGCAGCCCCAGGGGGCCGGACACTGAAGCTTTCTTT.

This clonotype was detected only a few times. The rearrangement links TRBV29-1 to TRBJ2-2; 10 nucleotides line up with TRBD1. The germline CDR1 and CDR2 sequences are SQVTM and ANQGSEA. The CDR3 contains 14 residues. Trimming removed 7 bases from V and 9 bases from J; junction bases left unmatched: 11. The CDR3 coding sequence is TGCAGCGCGGGGGGGGACAGGGGCCACCGGGAGCTGTTTTTT. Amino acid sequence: CSAGGDRGHRELFF.

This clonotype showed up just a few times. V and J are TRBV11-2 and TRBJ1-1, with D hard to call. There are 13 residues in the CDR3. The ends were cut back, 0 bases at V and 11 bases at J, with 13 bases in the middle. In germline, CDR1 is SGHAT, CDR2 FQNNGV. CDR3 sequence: CASSLDPRVDAFF. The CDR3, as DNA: TGTGCCAGCAGCTTAGATCCCCGGGTGGATGCTTTCTTT.

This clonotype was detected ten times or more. In nucleotides, the CDR3 is TGTGCCAGCAGCATTCGACAGGGGGCAGGCACAGATACGCAGTATTTT. Its protein is CASSIRQGAGTDTQYF. The V and J genes are TRBV7-9 and TRBJ2-3, with 10 bases lining up with TRBD1. V lost 5 bases to trimming and J lost 1 base; unmatched junction nucleotides: 6. Germline CDR1 reads SEHNR; CDR2 reads FQNEAQ (reference sequence). CDR3 size: 16 residues.

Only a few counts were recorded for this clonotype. The CDR3: CASSQTGRGETQYF. CDR3 bases: TGTGCCAGCAGTCAAACAGGGCGTGGAGAGACCCAGTACTTC. This chain joins TRBV6-5 and TRBJ2-5; D might be TRBD1 (6 bases). V gave up 5 bases and J gave up 4 bases, with 14 bases separating them. The germline gives CDR1 MNHEY, CDR2 SVGAGI. This CDR3 is built from 14 residues.

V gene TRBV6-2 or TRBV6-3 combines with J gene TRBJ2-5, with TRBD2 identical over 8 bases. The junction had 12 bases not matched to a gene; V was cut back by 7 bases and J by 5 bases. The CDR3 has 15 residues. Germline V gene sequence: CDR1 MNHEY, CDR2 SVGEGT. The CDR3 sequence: CASNLLAGRDETQYF. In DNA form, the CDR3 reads TGTGCCAGCAACTTACTAGCCGGGAGGGATGAGACCCAGTACTTC.

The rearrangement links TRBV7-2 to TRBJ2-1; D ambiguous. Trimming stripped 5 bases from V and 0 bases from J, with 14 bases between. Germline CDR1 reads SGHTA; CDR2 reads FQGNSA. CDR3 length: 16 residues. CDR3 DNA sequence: TGTGCCAGCAGCCGAAACAGTGACGTCTCCTACAATGAGCAGTTCTTC. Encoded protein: CASSRNSDVSYNEQFF.

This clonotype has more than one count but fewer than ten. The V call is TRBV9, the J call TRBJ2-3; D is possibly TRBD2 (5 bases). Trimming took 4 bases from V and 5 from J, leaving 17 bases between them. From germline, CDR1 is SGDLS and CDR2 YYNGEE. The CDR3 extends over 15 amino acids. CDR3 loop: CASSPLAGLGDTQYF. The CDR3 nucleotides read TGTGCCAGCAGCCCCCTGGCCGGACTTGGAGATACGCAGTATTTT.

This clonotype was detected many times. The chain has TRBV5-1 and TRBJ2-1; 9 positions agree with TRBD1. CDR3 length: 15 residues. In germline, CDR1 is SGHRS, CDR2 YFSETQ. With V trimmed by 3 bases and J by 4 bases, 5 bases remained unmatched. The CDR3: CASSSAGTGYNEQFF. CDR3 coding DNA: TGCGCCAGCAGCTCAGCCGGGACAGGGTACAATGAGCAGTTCTTC.

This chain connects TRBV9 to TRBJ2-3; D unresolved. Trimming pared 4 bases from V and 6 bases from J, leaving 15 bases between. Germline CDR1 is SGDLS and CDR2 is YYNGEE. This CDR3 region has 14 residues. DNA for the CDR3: TGTGCCAGCAGCCCTCAGTTAATGGGGGATACGCAGTATTTT. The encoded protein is CASSPQLMGDTQYF.

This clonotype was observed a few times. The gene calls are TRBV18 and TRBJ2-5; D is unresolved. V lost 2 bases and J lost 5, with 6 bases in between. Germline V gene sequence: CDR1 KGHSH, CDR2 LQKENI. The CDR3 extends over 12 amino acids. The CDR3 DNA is TGTGCCAGCTCACCAAATACGGAGACCCAGTACTTC. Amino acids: CASSPNTETQYF. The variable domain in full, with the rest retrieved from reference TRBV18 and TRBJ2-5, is NAGVMQNPRHLVRRRGQEARLRCSPMKGHSHVYWYRQLPEEGLKFMVYLQKENIIDESGMPKERFSAEFPKEGPSILRIQQVVRGDSAAYFCASSPNTETQYFGPGTRLLVL.

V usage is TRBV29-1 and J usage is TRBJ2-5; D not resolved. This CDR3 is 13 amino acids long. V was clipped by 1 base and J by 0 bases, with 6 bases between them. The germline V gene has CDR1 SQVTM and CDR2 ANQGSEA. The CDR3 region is CSVEAANQETQYF. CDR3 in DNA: TGCAGCGTTGAAGCGGCCAACCAAGAGACCCAGTACTTC.

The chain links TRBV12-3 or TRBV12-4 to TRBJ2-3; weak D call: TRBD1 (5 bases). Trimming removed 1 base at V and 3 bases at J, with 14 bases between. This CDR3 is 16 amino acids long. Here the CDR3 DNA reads TGTGCCAGCAGTTTAGAACGGTCGGCAGGGACAGATACGCAGTATTTT. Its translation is CASSLERSAGTDTQYF.

CDR3 sequence (DNA): TGTGCCAGCAGCCCGGGTGCGGGAGCCCACTACAATGAGCAGTTCTTC. This gives the protein CASSPGAGAHYNEQFF. The rearrangement uses TRBV7-3 and TRBJ2-1, with 7 nucleotides matching TRBD2. Germline trimming cut 5 bases from V and 3 bases from J; bases unmatched to any gene: 10. The CDR3 runs 16 residues. The V gene's germline CDR1 is SGHTA and CDR2 FQGTGA.

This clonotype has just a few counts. CDR3 amino acids: CASSQDGTGRPTTDNEQFF. DNA for the CDR3: TGCGCCAGCAGCCAAGACGGGACAGGGCGTCCGACGACCGACAATGAGCAGTTCTTC. The gene calls are TRBV4-1 and TRBJ2-1; 9 nucleotides agree with TRBD1. Trimming removed 0 bases from V and 5 bases from J; junction bases left unmatched: 14. From germline, CDR1 is MGHRA and CDR2 YSYEKL. This CDR3 region has 19 residues.

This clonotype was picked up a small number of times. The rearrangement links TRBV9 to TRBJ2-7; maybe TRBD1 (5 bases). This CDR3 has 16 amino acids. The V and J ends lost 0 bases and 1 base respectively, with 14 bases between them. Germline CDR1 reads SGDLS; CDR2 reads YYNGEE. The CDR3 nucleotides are TGTGCCAGCAGCGTAGCAGGGTCCCCTTTTTCCTACGAGCAGTACTTC. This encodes CASSVAGSPFSYEQYF. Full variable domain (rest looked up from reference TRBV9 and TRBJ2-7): DSGVTQTPKHLITATGQRVTLRCSPRSGDLSVYWYQQSLDQGLQFLIQYYNGEERAKGNILERFSAQQFPDLHSELNLSSLELGDSALYFCASSVAGSPFSYEQYFGPGTRLTVT.

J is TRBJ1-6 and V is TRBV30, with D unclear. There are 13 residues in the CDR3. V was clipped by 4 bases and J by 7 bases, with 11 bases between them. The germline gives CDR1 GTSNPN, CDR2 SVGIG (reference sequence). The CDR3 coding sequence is TGTGCCTGGAAAAGCATGGGGAATTCACCCCTCCACTTT. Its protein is CAWKSMGNSPLHF.

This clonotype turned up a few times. The CDR3 loop reads CASSLWGPGTDTQYF. CDR3 coding DNA: TGTGCCAGCAGCTTATGGGGTCCCGGCACAGATACGCAGTATTTT. The J gene is TRBJ2-3, the V gene TRBV11-2; D uncertain. The length of the CDR3 is 15 residues. Per the germline V gene, CDR1 is SGHAT and CDR2 is FQNNGV. V shed 2 bases and J shed 1 base, with 10 bases lying between them.